Listed here are 23 T cell receptor beta chains from one sample, sequenced in a study of blood T cells in healthy people across ages. With a J-beta primer mix and a sample-barcoded 5' primer, a second PCR ran about 6 to 11 cycles. TCRdb used MiXCR to reprocess the 5' RACE reads, holding one entry per CDR3 protein. Altogether 710,000 or so distinct CDR3 sequences are present, around 32% being singletons, with the ten largest covering approximately 15%. The sample was blood. The origin of the receptors is an elderly woman in good health.

There are many counts of this clonotype. V gene TRBV5-1 combines with J gene TRBJ2-7, with D possibly TRBD2 on 5 matching bases. Germline V gene sequence: CDR1 SGHRS, CDR2 YFSETQ. This CDR3 is 12 amino acids long. CDR3: CATRADSYEQYF. In nucleotides, the CDR3 is TGCGCAACCCGAGCGGACTCCTACGAGCAGTACTTC.

This clonotype was recorded at least ten times. J is TRBJ2-3 and V is TRBV5-6; a weak D match, TRBD2 (6 bases). Trimming left V 4 bases short and J 5 bases short, with 17 bases between. Germline CDR1 SGHDT, CDR2 YYEEEE. This CDR3 is 15 amino acids long. The CDR3 DNA is TGTGCCAGCAGCCGCCTCCAGGGAGGAATAGATACGCAGTATTTT. Translation: CASSRLQGGIDTQYF.

With respect to this clonotype: A much bigger clone sits one base away, suggesting this may be a read error. The chain couples TRBV5-1 to TRBJ1-6; D unclear. The germline V gene encodes CDR1 SGHRS and CDR2 YFSETQ. The V end lost 0 bases, the J end lost 7 bases, and 11 bases lay between the germline ends. The CDR3 is made up of 15 amino acids. This chain's CDR3 is CASSLDRGANSPLHF. CDR3 bases: TGCGCCAGCAGCTTGGATCGGGGAGCGAATTCACCCCTCCACTTT.

The chain combines TRBV9 with TRBJ2-3, with TRBD1 matching over 8 bases. Per the germline V gene, CDR1 is SGDLS and CDR2 is YYNGEE. The CDR3 is made up of 16 amino acids. V shed 6 bases, J shed 9 bases, and the junction held 18 bases outside the gene matches. The CDR3 sequence is CASTYSGQGPPWTQYF. CDR3 nucleotides: TGTGCCAGCACGTACAGCGGACAGGGTCCCCCGTGGACGCAGTATTTT.

This chain uses TRBV11-2 with TRBJ2-1; 8 nucleotides line up with TRBD1. This CDR3 comprises 17 residues. Germline trimming cut 5 bases from V and 1 base from J; bases unmatched to any gene: 10. CDR1 is SGHAT, CDR2 FQNNGV, per germline. CDR3 DNA sequence: TGTGCCAGCAGCGCGCTCCAGGGGGCGTGGTCCTACAATGAGCAGTTCTTC. The encoded protein is CASSALQGAWSYNEQFF.

V usage is TRBV28 and J usage is TRBJ1-5; D uncertain. CDR1 and CDR2 from the germline V gene are MDHEN and SYDVKM. V gave up 7 bases and J gave up 2 bases, with 9 bases separating them. CDR3 size: 13 residues. DNA for the CDR3: TGTGCCAGCACTACTGAGGGCAATCAGCCCCAGCATTTT. Protein: CASTTEGNQPQHF.

V usage is TRBV4-3 and J usage is TRBJ1-4; 7 bases agree with TRBD1. CDR3 size: 16 residues. Germline trimming cut 8 bases from V and 2 bases from J; bases unmatched to any gene: 11. CDR1 and CDR2 (germline): LGHNA, YSLEER. DNA of the CDR3: TGCGCCAGCGGCCCTACACTGACAGGGACTAATGAAAAACTGTTTTTT. Translation gives CASGPTLTGTNEKLFF.

In its sample, this clonotype was seen many times. DNA of the CDR3: TGTGCCACCAGCAGCCCCCCGCCGGACGGCAAAGAGACCCAGTACTTC. As protein: CATSSPPPDGKETQYF. The rearrangement links TRBV15 to TRBJ2-5; D remains unclear. Trimming left V 3 bases short and J 3 bases short, with 17 bases between. The CDR3 length is 16 residues. Germline lookup yields CDR1 LNHNV and CDR2 YYDKDF (reference sequence).

This clonotype has a count of ten or more. J is TRBJ2-1 and V is TRBV20-1, with 7 bases fitting TRBD2. The CDR3 contains 13 residues. Germline CDR1 and CDR2: DFQATT and SNEGSKA (reference sequence). Losses at the gene ends were 3 bases for V and 3 bases for J; bases not matched to a gene: 2. The CDR3 protein is CSASGGIYNEQFF. The CDR3 nucleotides read TGCAGTGCTAGCGGGGGGATCTACAATGAGCAGTTCTTC.

Many counts were recorded for this clonotype. V usage is TRBV7-3 and J usage is TRBJ2-7; TRBD2 matches at 9 bases. Germline V gene sequence: CDR1 SGHTA, CDR2 FQGTGA. V shed 3 bases and J 2 bases; nucleotides not matched to a gene: 5. This CDR3 is 15 amino acids long. CDR3 region: CASSFTSGLPYEQYF. CDR3 DNA: TGTGCCAGCAGCTTCACTAGCGGGCTTCCCTACGAGCAGTACTTC.

This clonotype turned up a few times. The rearrangement links TRBV27 to TRBJ2-3, with 16 nucleotides matching TRBD2. This CDR3 has 18 amino acids. Germline assignment: CDR1 MNHEY and CDR2 SMNVEV (reference sequence). V shed 6 bases, J shed 1 base, and the junction held 7 bases outside the gene matches. The CDR3 loop is CASRPGTSGGAGTDTQYF. The CDR3, as DNA: TGTGCCAGCAGACCCGGGACTAGCGGGGGGGCCGGCACAGATACGCAGTATTTT.

For this clonotype: With a much larger clone just one base away, this may be a read error. The rearrangement uses TRBV5-4 and TRBJ2-5; TRBD1 is a possible D gene (7 bases). The CDR3 runs to 17 residues. The germline V gene encodes CDR1 SGHNT and CDR2 YYREEE (reference sequence). The CDR3 sequence is CAGSSPGGISRKETQYF. The CDR3 bases are TGTGCCGGCAGCTCTCCAGGGGGGATCTCGCGGAAAGAGACCCAGTACTTC.

The chain joins TRBV20-1 to TRBJ2-3; 7 nucleotides agree with TRBD2. Trimming removed 5 bases from V and 6 bases from J; junction bases left unmatched: 8. The CDR3 contains 13 residues. Looked up from germline, CDR1 is DFQATT and CDR2 is SNEGSKA (reference sequence). This CDR3 reads CSAGVVGGDTQYF. CDR3 DNA: TGCAGTGCTGGAGTAGTGGGGGGGGATACGCAGTATTTT.

This clonotype was counted many times. The gene calls are TRBV28 and TRBJ1-2; 10 nucleotides agree with TRBD1. The V gene's germline CDR1 is MDHEN and CDR2 SYDVKM. CDR3 size: 15 residues. With 5 bases clipped from V and 4 bases from J, the junction kept 7 bases outside the gene matches. CDR3 amino acids: CASSMPGQGGYGYTF. The CDR3 DNA is TGTGCCAGCAGTATGCCCGGACAGGGGGGCTATGGCTACACCTTC.

The rearrangement uses TRBV7-2 and TRBJ1-6; D not certain. CDR1 is SGHTA and CDR2 is FQGNSA in the germline V gene. Trimming took 2 bases from V and 3 from J, leaving 8 bases between them. CDR3 length: 15 residues. The CDR3 DNA follows: TGTGCCAGCAGCTTAAGGCAGGTCTATAATTCACCCCTCCACTTT. Protein sequence: CASSLRQVYNSPLHF.

There are many counts of this clonotype. The CDR3 DNA reads as TGTGCCAGCAGCTTAGATATCACTAGCGGCGTCACAGATACGCAGTATTTT. Residues: CASSLDITSGVTDTQYF. This sequence joins TRBV7-9 and TRBJ2-3; 8 nucleotides agree with TRBD2. The V and J ends lost 1 base and 2 bases, in that order; junction bases with no gene match: 8. The CDR3 is 17 residues long. Germline V gene data show CDR1 as SEHNR and CDR2 as FQNEAQ (reference sequence).

At least ten counts were recorded for this clonotype. The chain recombines TRBV4-1 with TRBJ2-3; D is undetermined. This CDR3 comprises 15 residues. The V gene lost 2 bases and the J gene lost 7 bases, with 16 bases spanning the gap. Germline CDR1 reads MGHRA; CDR2 reads YSYEKL. The CDR3 nucleotides are TGCGCCAGCAGCCAAAGGCTGGACGAAGGGAATACGCAGTATTTT. Its translation is CASSQRLDEGNTQYF.

This clonotype was seen ten or more times. Written as DNA, the CDR3 is TGCGCCAGCAGCTTGGGACAGGTGTGGGAGACCCAGTACTTC. Translation: CASSLGQVWETQYF. The chain is built from TRBV5-1 and TRBJ2-5, with D perhaps TRBD1 (6 bases). The germline gives CDR1 SGHRS, CDR2 YFSETQ. The CDR3 is made up of 14 amino acids. The V and J ends lost 0 bases and 5 bases respectively, with 11 bases between them.

This clonotype was counted between two and nine times. This may stem from a read error, because a much larger clone lies one nucleotide away. The chain couples TRBV30 to TRBJ2-2, with D perhaps being TRBD1 or TRBD2 (5 bases each). In germline, CDR1 is GTSNPN, CDR2 SVGIG (reference sequence). The CDR3 spans 13 residues. Written as DNA, the CDR3 is TGTGCCTGGAGGTCTCAGGGATCCGGGGAGCGGTTTTTT. Encoded protein: CAWRSQGSGERFF.

This clonotype was seen at least ten times. The chain links TRBV5-5 to TRBJ2-5; no clear D gene. The CDR3 consists of 12 residues. V shed 2 bases and J shed 2 bases, with 4 bases lying between them. The V gene's germline CDR1 is SGHKS and CDR2 YYEKEE (reference sequence). The CDR3 region is CASSFVQETQYF. DNA of the CDR3: TGTGCCAGCAGCTTCGTGCAAGAGACCCAGTACTTC.

The table lists this clonotype with many counts. This chain uses TRBV29-1 with TRBJ1-4; 8 positions match TRBD1. The junction had 3 bases not matched to a gene; V was cut back by 7 bases and J by 8 bases. The CDR3 has 11 residues. Germline assignment: CDR1 SQVTM and CDR2 ANQGSEA. The CDR3 protein is CSARQGEKLFF. For the CDR3, the DNA is TGCAGCGCCCGACAGGGGGAAAAACTGTTTTTT.

This clonotype was recorded only once. One base away lies a much larger clone, so this may be a sequencing read error. The chain combines TRBV27 with TRBJ2-5; tentatively, D is TRBD1 (6 bases). The ends were cut back, 7 bases at V and 5 bases at J, with 20 bases in the middle. This CDR3 spans 15 amino acids. CDR1 and CDR2 (germline): MNHEY, SMNVEV (reference sequence). The CDR3 protein is CASNEIGTPQETQYF. The DNA for the CDR3 is TGTGCCAGCAACGAGATCGGGACACCCCAGGAGACCCAGTACTTC.

J is TRBJ1-2 and V is TRBV7-9; TRBD1 aligns across 11 bases. The V segment lost 4 bases and the J segment 4 bases; nucleotides outside the gene matches: 14. Germline V gene sequence: CDR1 SEHNR, CDR2 FQNEAQ (reference sequence). CDR3 length equals 18 residues. CDR3 sequence: CASSSGGQGAVNIYGYTF. The CDR3 DNA sequence: TGTGCCAGCAGCTCCGGTGGACAGGGGGCTGTAAATATCTATGGCTACACCTTC.